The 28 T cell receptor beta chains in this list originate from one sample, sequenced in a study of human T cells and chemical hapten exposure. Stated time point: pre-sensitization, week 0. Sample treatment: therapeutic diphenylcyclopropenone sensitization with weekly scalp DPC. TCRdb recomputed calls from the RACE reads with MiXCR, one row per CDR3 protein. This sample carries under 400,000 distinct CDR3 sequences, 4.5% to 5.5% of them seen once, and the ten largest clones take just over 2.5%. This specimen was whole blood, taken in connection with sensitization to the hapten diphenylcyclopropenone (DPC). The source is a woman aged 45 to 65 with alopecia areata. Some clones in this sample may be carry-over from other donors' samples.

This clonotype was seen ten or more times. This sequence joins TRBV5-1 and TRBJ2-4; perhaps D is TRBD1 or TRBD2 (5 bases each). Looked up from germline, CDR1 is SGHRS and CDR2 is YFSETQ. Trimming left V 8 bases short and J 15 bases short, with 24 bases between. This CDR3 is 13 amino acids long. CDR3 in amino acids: CASLGPRKGTRYF. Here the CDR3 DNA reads TGCGCCAGTTTAGGGCCGAGGAAAGGGACCCGGTACTTC.

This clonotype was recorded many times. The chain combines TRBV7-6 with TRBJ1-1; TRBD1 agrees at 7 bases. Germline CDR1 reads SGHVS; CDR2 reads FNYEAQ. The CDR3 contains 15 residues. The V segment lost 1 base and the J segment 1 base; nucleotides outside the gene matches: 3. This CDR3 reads CASSLVAGGNTEAFF. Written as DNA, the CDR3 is TGTGCCAGCAGCTTAGTCGCAGGGGGGAACACTGAAGCTTTCTTT.

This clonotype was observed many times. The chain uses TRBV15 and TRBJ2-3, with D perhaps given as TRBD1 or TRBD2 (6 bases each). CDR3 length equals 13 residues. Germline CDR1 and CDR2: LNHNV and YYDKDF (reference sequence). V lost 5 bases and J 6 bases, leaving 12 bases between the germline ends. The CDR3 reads CATSGGLPDTQYF. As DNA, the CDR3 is TGTGCCACCAGCGGGGGGCTACCGGATACGCAGTATTTT.

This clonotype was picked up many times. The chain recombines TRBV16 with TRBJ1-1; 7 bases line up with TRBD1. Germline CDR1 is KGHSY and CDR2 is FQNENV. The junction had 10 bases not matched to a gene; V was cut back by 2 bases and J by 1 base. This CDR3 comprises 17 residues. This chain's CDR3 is CASSQGTAPKENTEAFF. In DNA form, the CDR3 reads TGTGCCAGCAGCCAAGGGACAGCTCCTAAGGAGAACACTGAAGCTTTCTTT.

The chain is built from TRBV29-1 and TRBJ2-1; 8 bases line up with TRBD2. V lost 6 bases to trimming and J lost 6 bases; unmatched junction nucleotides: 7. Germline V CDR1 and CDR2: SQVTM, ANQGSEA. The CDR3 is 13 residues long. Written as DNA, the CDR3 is TGCAGCGTGTCGGGCGGGAGGACCAATGAGCAGTTCTTC. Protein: CSVSGGRTNEQFF.

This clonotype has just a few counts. This CDR3 is CASSPQRKPSTDTQYF. The DNA of the CDR3 is TGTGCCAGCTCACCACAGCGGAAACCGAGCACAGATACGCAGTATTTT. The V and J genes are TRBV18 and TRBJ2-3; TRBD2 might be the D (5 bases). Between the trimmed V and J ends, which lost 1 base and 0 bases, there was a span of 11 bases. Germline V gene sequence: CDR1 KGHSH, CDR2 LQKENI. The CDR3 runs 16 residues.

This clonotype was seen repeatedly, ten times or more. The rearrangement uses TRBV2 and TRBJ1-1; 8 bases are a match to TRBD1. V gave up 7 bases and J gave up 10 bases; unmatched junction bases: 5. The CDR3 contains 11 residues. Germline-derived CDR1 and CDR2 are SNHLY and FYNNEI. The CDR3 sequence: CASTWTGTAFF. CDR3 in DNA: TGTGCCAGCACTTGGACAGGGACAGCTTTCTTT.

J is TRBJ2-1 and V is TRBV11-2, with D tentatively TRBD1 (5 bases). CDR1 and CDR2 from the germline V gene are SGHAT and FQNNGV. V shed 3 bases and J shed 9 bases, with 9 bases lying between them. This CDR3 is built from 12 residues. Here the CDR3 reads CASSFGAREQFF. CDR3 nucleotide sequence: TGTGCCAGCAGCTTTGGGGCCCGTGAGCAGTTCTTC.

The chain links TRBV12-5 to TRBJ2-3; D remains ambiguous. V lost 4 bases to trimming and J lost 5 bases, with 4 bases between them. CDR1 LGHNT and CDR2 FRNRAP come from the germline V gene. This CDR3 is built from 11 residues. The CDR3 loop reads CASGSVDTQYF. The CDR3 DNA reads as TGTGCTAGTGGTTCCGTAGATACGCAGTATTTT.

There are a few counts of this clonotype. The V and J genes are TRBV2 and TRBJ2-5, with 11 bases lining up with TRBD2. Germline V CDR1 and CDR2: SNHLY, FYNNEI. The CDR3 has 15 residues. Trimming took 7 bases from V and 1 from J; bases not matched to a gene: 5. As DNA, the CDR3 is TGTGCCAGCACCGAGACTAGCGGGGTCCAAGAGACCCAGTACTTC. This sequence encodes CASTETSGVQETQYF.

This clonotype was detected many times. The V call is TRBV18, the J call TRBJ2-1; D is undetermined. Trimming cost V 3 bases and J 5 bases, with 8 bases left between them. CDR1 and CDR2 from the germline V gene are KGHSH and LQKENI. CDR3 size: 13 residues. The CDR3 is CASSPQADNEQFF. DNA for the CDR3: TGTGCCAGCTCACCCCAGGCCGACAATGAGCAGTTCTTC.

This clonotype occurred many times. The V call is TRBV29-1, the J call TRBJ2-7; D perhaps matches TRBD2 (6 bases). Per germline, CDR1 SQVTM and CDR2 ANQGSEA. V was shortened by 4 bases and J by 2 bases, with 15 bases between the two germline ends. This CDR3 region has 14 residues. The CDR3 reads CSVGERRAPYEQYF. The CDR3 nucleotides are TGCAGCGTTGGAGAGCGGAGGGCCCCCTACGAGCAGTACTTC.

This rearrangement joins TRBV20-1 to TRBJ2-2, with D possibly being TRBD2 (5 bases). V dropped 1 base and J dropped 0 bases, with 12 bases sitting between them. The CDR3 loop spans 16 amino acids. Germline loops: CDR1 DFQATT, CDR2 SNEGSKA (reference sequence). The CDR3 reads CSARAGESANTGELFF. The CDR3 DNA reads TGCAGTGCTAGAGCCGGGGAGAGCGCGAACACCGGGGAGCTGTTTTTT.

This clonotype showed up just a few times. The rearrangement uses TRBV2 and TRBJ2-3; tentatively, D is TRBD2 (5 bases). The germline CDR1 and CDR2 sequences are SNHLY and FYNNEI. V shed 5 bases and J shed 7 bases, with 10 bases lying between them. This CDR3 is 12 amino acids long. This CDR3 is CASSLERNTQYF. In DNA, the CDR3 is TGTGCCAGCAGTCTCGAGCGGAATACGCAGTATTTT. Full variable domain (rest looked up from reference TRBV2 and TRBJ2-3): EPEVTQTPSHQVTQMGQEVILRCVPISNHLYFYWYRQILGQKVEFLVSFYNNEISEKSEIFDDQFSVERPDGSNFTLKIRSTKLEDSAMYFCASSLERNTQYFGPGTRLTVL.

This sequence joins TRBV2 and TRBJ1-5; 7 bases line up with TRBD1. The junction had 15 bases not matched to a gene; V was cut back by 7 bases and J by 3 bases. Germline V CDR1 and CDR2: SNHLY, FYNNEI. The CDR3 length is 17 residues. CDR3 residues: CASTRNAGQESNQPQHF. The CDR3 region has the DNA TGTGCCAGCACCAGAAACGCTGGACAGGAGTCCAATCAGCCCCAGCATTTT.

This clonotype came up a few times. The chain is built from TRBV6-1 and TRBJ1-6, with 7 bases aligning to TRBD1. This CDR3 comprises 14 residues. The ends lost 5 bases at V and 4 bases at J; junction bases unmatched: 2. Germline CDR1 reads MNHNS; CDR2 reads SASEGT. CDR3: CASSYRGYNSPLHF. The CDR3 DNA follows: TGTGCCAGCAGTTACAGGGGATATAATTCACCCCTCCACTTT.

The CDR3 DNA reads TGTGCCAGCAGGTTACAGGGTAGCAATCAGCCCCAGCATTTT. This gives the protein CASRLQGSNQPQHF. The V and J genes are TRBV28 and TRBJ1-5, with D possibly matching TRBD1 (6 bases). The CDR3 runs 14 residues. Trimming cost V 6 bases and J 0 bases, with 9 bases left between them. Germline loops: CDR1 MDHEN, CDR2 SYDVKM. The variable domain in full, completed from reference TRBV28 and TRBJ1-5, reads DVKVTQSSRYLVKRTGEKVFLECVQDMDHENMFWYRQDPGLGLRLIYFSYDVKMKEKGDIPEGYSVSREKKERFSLILESASTNQTSMYLCASRLQGSNQPQHFGDGTRLSIL.

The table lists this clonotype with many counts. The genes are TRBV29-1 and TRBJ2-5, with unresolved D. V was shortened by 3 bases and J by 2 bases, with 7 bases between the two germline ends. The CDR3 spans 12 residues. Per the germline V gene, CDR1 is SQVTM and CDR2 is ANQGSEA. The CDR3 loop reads CSVDGQQETQYF. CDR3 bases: TGCAGCGTTGACGGGCAGCAAGAGACCCAGTACTTC.

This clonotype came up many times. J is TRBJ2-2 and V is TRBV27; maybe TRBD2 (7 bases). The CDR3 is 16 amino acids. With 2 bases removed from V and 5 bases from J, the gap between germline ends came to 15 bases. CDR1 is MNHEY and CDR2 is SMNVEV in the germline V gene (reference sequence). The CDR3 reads CASSLERGARTGELFF. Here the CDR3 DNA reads TGTGCCAGCAGTTTAGAACGGGGGGCCCGAACCGGGGAGCTGTTTTTT.

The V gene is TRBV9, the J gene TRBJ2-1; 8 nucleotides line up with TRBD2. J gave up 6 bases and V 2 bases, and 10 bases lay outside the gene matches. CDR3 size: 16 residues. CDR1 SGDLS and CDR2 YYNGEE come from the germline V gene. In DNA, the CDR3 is TGTGCCAGCAGCGTCCTCCGGGACCTAGCGGGCAATGAGCAGTTCTTC. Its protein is CASSVLRDLAGNEQFF.

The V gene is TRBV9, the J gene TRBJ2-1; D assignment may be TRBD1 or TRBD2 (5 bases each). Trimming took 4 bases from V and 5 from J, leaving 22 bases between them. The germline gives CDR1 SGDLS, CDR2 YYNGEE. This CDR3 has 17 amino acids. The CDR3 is CASSPGLRGSQDNEQFF. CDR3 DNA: TGTGCCAGCAGCCCGGGGTTGAGGGGAAGTCAGGACAATGAGCAGTTCTTC.

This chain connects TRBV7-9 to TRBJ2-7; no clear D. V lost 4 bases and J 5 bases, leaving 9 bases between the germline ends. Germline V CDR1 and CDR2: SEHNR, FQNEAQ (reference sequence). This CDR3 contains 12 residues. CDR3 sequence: CASSSIRDEQYF. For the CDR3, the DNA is TGTGCCAGCAGCTCTATTCGCGACGAGCAGTACTTC.

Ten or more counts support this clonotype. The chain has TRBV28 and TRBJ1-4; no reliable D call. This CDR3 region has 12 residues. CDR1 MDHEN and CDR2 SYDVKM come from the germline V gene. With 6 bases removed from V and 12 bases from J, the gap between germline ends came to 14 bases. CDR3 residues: CASRSGGTELFF. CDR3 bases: TGTGCCAGCAGATCGGGAGGAACGGAACTGTTTTTT.

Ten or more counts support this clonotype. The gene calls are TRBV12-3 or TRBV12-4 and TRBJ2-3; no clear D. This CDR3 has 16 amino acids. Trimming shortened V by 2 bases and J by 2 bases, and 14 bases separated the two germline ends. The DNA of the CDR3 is TGTGCCAGCAGTTTAAGGTTCCGAAGGGCCACAGATACGCAGTATTTT. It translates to CASSLRFRRATDTQYF.

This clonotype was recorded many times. The CDR3 is CASSPRSRLLNTEAFF. Here the CDR3 DNA reads TGTGCCAGCAGCCCGCGTTCCCGACTATTGAACACTGAAGCTTTCTTT. The V call is TRBV5-6, the J call TRBJ1-1; D unresolved. Trimming removed 4 bases at V and 0 bases at J, with 16 bases between. The CDR3 covers 16 residues. Germline V gene sequence: CDR1 SGHDT, CDR2 YYEEEE.

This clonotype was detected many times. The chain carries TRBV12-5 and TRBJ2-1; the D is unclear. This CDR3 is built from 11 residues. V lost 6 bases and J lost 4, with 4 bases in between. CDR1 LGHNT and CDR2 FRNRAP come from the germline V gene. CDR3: CASGLYNEQFF. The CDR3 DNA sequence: TGTGCTAGTGGCCTTTACAATGAGCAGTTCTTC.

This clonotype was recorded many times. CDR3 protein: CASSLAPGQVNEQFF. The DNA of the CDR3 is TGTGCCAGCAGTTTAGCGCCGGGACAGGTCAATGAGCAGTTCTTC. The chain has TRBV12-3 or TRBV12-4 and TRBJ2-1, with 8 positions matching TRBD1. CDR3 length: 15 residues. V shed 0 bases, J shed 6 bases, and the junction held 4 bases outside the gene matches.

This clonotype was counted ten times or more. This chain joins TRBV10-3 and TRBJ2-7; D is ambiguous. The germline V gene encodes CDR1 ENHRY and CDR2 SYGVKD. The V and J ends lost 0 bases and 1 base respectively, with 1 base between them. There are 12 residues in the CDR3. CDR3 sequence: CAISESSYEQYF. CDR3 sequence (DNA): TGTGCCATCAGTGAGTCGTCCTACGAGCAGTACTTC.